This T cell receptor (beta chain) emerged from a study of PD-L1 blockade in urothelial cancer. The ends lost 4 bases at V and 0 bases at J; junction bases unmatched: 9. The germline CDR1 and CDR2 sequences are SGHRS and YFSETQ. The CDR3 totals 16 residues. Profiling relied on immunoSEQ multiplex PCR, and the TCRdb table lists in-frame clones only, not all of them. This sample has some 80,000 clones, with roughly 90% found just once. The chain links TRBV5-1 to TRBJ2-5, with TRBD2 matching over 7 bases. The sequences come from PBMCs, collected around atezolizumab (anti-PD-L1) treatment. This sequence originates from a woman aged 70 to 79 with urothelial cancer. The CDR3 DNA sequence: TGCGCCAGCAGCCTGGGACTAACAACCTACCAAGAGACCCAGTACTTC. It encodes CASSLGLTTYQETQYF.